Listed here are 18 T cell receptor beta chains from one sample, sequenced in a study of T cells in Graves' hyperthyroidism and ophthalmopathy. Amplification of TCR beta CDR3 regions used RNA as the template. In the first-round RT-PCR of the TCR CDR3, the HTBI primer set was used. One entry per CDR3 protein, called by TCRdb with MiXCR from the multiplex PCR reads. The sample lists under 350,000 distinct CDR3 sequences, approximately 18% occurring once. The sequenced material came from blood. The receptors were gathered from a woman in her forties or fifties with Graves' hyperthyroidism.

The chain couples TRBV28 to TRBJ2-2, with D unclear. CDR3 length: 15 amino acids. Per germline, CDR1 MDHEN and CDR2 SYDVKM. The ends were cut back, 8 bases at V and 2 bases at J, with 15 bases in the middle. CDR3 sequence: CASRRQWANTGELFF. CDR3 DNA sequence: TGTGCCAGCCGACGTCAGTGGGCTAACACCGGGGAGCTGTTTTTT.

The sample holds many counts of this clonotype. V gene TRBV7-9 combines with J gene TRBJ1-5; D gene unclear. Germline V gene data show CDR1 as SEHNR and CDR2 as FQNEAQ (reference sequence). This CDR3 region has 15 residues. Trimming shortened V by 5 bases and J by 7 bases, and 18 bases separated the two germline ends. The CDR3 coding sequence is TGTGCCAGCAGCCAAACTCCGGCCTCACGGCAGCCCCAGCATTTT. Amino acid sequence: CASSQTPASRQPQHF. Full variable domain (remainder filled in from reference TRBV7-9 and TRBJ1-5): DTGVSQNPRHKITKRGQNVTFRCDPISEHNRLYWYRQTLGQGPEFLTYFQNEAQLEKSRLLSDRFSAERPKGSFSTLEIQRTEQGDSAMYLCASSQTPASRQPQHFGDGTRLSIL.

This clonotype was counted many times. This sequence joins TRBV20-1 and TRBJ1-2; no definite D call. Germline CDR1 reads DFQATT; CDR2 reads SNEGSKA (reference sequence). Trimming took 0 bases from V and 4 from J, leaving 9 bases between them. This CDR3 comprises 13 residues. The CDR3 DNA is TGCAGTGCTAGAGACACGTGGTTCTATGGCTACACCTTC. Translation gives CSARDTWFYGYTF.

The rearrangement uses TRBV27 and TRBJ2-7; either TRBD1 or TRBD2 may fit D (5 bases each). There are 16 residues in the CDR3. With 0 bases removed from V and 0 bases from J, the gap between germline ends came to 12 bases. The germline gives CDR1 MNHEY, CDR2 SMNVEV (reference sequence). CDR3 DNA: TGTGCCAGCAGTTTATCGGGGCTGGGGAGCTCCTACGAGCAGTACTTC. It codes for CASSLSGLGSSYEQYF.

This clonotype was seen at least ten times. J is TRBJ2-3 and V is TRBV7-8; TRBD1 agrees at 12 bases. V shed 6 bases, J shed 2 bases, and the junction held 3 bases outside the gene matches. Germline V CDR1 and CDR2: SGHVS, FQNEAQ. CDR3 length: 15 residues. This CDR3 reads CASRGTGGPTDTQYF. CDR3 nucleotide sequence: TGTGCCAGCAGGGGGACAGGGGGCCCCACAGATACGCAGTATTTT. Full variable domain (rest looked up from reference TRBV7-8 and TRBJ2-3): GAGVSQSPRYKVAKRGQDVALRCDPISGHVSLFWYQQALGQGPEFLTYFQNEAQLDKSGLPSDRFFAERPEGSVSTLKIQRTQQEDSAVYLCASRGTGGPTDTQYFGPGTRLTVL.

This clonotype showed up many times. The CDR3 region is CASSPPPGAMDEQFF. The CDR3 DNA is TGTGCCAGCAGTCCACCTCCGGGGGCTATGGATGAGCAGTTCTTC. This chain links TRBV28 with TRBJ2-1, with D perhaps given as TRBD1 or TRBD2 (6 bases each). CDR3 length: 15 residues. The V end lost 5 bases, the J end lost 8 bases, and 19 bases lay between the germline ends. Germline loops: CDR1 MDHEN, CDR2 SYDVKM. The full variable domain, rest sourced from reference TRBV28 and TRBJ2-1, is DVKVTQSSRYLVKRTGEKVFLECVQDMDHENMFWYRQDPGLGLRLIYFSYDVKMKEKGDIPEGYSVSREKKERFSLILESASTNQTSMYLCASSPPPGAMDEQFFGPGTRLTVL.

J is TRBJ2-3 and V is TRBV7-3; 14 bases line up with TRBD2. There are 18 residues in the CDR3. The junction had 8 bases not matched to a gene; V was cut back by 5 bases and J by 1 base. CDR1 is SGHTA, CDR2 FQGTGA, per germline. The CDR3 DNA sequence: TGTGCCAGCAGCCGAGAGGGACTAGCGGGAGCCGGCACAGATACGCAGTATTTT. As protein: CASSREGLAGAGTDTQYF.

This chain links TRBV19 with TRBJ2-1, with 8 bases lining up with TRBD2. The CDR3 contains 15 residues. Looked up from germline, CDR1 is LNHDA and CDR2 is SQIVND (reference sequence). V lost 1 base and J lost 5; bases outside the gene matches: 4. The CDR3 loop is CASSIGGGKDNEQFF. The CDR3 nucleotides are TGTGCCAGTAGTATAGGCGGGGGGAAGGACAATGAGCAGTTCTTC. Looking up the rest from reference TRBV19 and TRBJ2-1 gives the full variable domain: DGGITQSPKYLFRKEGQNVTLSCEQNLNHDAMYWYRQDPGQGLRLIYYSQIVNDFQKGDIAEGYSVSREKKESFPLTVTSAQKNPTAFYLCASSIGGGKDNEQFFGPGTRLTVL.

The rearrangement joins TRBV3-1 to TRBJ2-2; D gene unclear. Trimming removed 4 bases from V and 1 base from J, with 7 bases in between. Germline lookup yields CDR1 LGHDT and CDR2 YNNKEL (reference sequence). The CDR3 is 14 amino acids. In DNA form, the CDR3 reads TGTGCCAGCAGCCCCTATAAGAACACCGGGGAGCTGTTTTTT. This translates into CASSPYKNTGELFF.

A few counts support this clonotype. The chain joins TRBV2 to TRBJ2-3; 10 bases map to TRBD2. The CDR3 is 16 amino acids. Germline V CDR1 and CDR2: SNHLY, FYNNEI. V shed 7 bases and J 1 base; nucleotides not matched to a gene: 8. This CDR3 reads CASTSAGTSGTDTQYF. The CDR3, as DNA: TGTGCCAGCACCTCAGCCGGGACTAGCGGCACAGATACGCAGTATTTT.

This clonotype was observed at least ten times. V usage is TRBV12-3 or TRBV12-4 and J usage is TRBJ2-7, with D possibly being TRBD2 (6 bases). The CDR3 runs 14 residues. Trimming stripped 5 bases from V and 3 bases from J, with 14 bases between. CDR3 nucleotide sequence: TGTGCCAGCAGTCGGCCGGAGGGGAACTACGAGCAGTACTTC. Translating it yields CASSRPEGNYEQYF.

This clonotype turned up a few times. The genes are TRBV5-1 and TRBJ2-2; D is possibly TRBD2 (5 bases). Trimming removed 4 bases at V and 5 bases at J, with 15 bases between. Germline V gene lookup returns CDR1 SGHRS and CDR2 YFSETQ. The CDR3 has 15 amino acids. CDR3 residues: CASSLQDPGTGELFF. The DNA of the CDR3 is TGCGCCAGCAGCCTTCAGGATCCGGGGACCGGGGAGCTGTTTTTT.

This clonotype showed up just a few times. The rearrangement links TRBV6-1 to TRBJ2-3; 8 bases agree with TRBD2. V lost 6 bases and J lost 2; bases outside the gene matches: 4. Germline V gene sequence: CDR1 MNHNS, CDR2 SASEGT. The CDR3 has 14 amino acids. Written as DNA, the CDR3 is TGTGCCAGCAGACTTAGCGGGGACACAGATACGCAGTATTTT. It translates to CASRLSGDTDTQYF.

This chain uses TRBV12-3 or TRBV12-4 with TRBJ2-3; D not resolved. V lost 5 bases and J lost 4, with 13 bases in between. The CDR3 extends over 14 amino acids. CDR3 coding DNA: TGTGCCAGCAGTACAACCCTAGTGGCAGATACGCAGTATTTT. It codes for CASSTTLVADTQYF.

This clonotype was observed many times. This chain uses TRBV10-3 with TRBJ2-3; 12 nucleotides line up with TRBD2. CDR1 is ENHRY and CDR2 is SYGVKD in the germline V gene. The CDR3 has 14 residues. J gave up 2 bases and V 10 bases, and 4 bases lay outside the gene matches. CDR3 in DNA: TGTGCCACCTGGACTAGCGGGGTCACAGATACGCAGTATTTT. Amino acids: CATWTSGVTDTQYF.

This clonotype was recorded a few times. The rearrangement joins TRBV19 to TRBJ2-4; TRBD2 agrees at 14 bases. Germline CDR1 and CDR2: LNHDA and SQIVND (reference sequence). This CDR3 region has 18 residues. The ends lost 8 bases at V and 5 bases at J; junction bases unmatched: 14. The chain's CDR3 is CASRLGQGLAGVENIQYF. The CDR3 DNA reads TGTGCCAGTCGACTGGGACAGGGACTAGCGGGAGTCGAAAACATTCAGTACTTC.

This clonotype was recorded many times. The rearrangement joins TRBV24-1 to TRBJ2-5, with 11 bases matching TRBD2. The germline gives CDR1 KGHDR, CDR2 SFDVKD. CDR3 length equals 15 residues. V lost 3 bases to trimming and J lost 5 bases; unmatched junction nucleotides: 4. CDR3 nucleotides: TGTGCCACCAGTGATATAGCGGGAGGGCCGGAGACCCAGTACTTC. Translating gives CATSDIAGGPETQYF.

The chain couples TRBV6-5 to TRBJ1-1; D gene ambiguous. The CDR3 spans 15 residues. Trimming stripped 2 bases from V and 0 bases from J, with 10 bases between. Germline V CDR1 and CDR2: MNHEY, SVGAGI. The CDR3 region is CASSYAGIMNTEAFF. In DNA, the CDR3 is TGTGCCAGCAGTTACGCGGGAATCATGAACACTGAAGCTTTCTTT.